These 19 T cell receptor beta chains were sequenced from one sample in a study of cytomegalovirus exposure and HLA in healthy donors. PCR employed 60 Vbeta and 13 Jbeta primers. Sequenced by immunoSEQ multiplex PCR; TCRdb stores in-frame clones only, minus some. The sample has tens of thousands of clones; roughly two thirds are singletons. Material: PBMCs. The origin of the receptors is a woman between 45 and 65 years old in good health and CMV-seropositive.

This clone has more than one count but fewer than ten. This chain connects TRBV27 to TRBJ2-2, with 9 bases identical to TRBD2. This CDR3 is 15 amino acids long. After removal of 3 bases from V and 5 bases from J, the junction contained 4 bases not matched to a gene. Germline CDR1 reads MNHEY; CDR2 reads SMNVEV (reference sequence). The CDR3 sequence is CASSLGGGVTGELFF. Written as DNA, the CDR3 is TGTGCCAGCAGTTTGGGCGGGGGGGTAACCGGGGAGCTGTTTTTT.

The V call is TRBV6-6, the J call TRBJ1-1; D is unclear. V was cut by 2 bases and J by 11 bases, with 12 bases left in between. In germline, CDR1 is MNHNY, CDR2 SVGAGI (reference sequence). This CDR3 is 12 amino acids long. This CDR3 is CASSYLGAFAFF. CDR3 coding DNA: TGTGCCAGCAGTTACCTGGGAGCATTTGCTTTCTTT.

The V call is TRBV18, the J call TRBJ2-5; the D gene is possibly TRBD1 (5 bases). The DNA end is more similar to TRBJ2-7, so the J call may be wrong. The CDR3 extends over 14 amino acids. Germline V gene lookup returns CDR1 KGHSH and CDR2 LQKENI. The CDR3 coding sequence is TGTGCCAGCTCACCAAGGCAGGGTAGCAACGAGCAGTACTTC. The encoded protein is CASSPRQGSNEQYF.

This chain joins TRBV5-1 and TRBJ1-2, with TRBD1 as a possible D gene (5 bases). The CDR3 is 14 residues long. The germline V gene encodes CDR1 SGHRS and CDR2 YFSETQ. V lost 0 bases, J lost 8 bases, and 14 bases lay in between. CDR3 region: CASSLGGEVGGYTF. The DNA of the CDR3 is TGCGCCAGCAGCTTGGGGGGGGAAGTAGGCGGCTACACCTTC.

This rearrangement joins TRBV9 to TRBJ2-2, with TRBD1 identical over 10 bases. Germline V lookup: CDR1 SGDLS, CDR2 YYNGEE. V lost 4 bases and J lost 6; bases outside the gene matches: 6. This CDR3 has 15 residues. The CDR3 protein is CASSLRDRGAGELFF. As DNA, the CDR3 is TGTGCCAGCAGCCTCCGGGACAGGGGCGCCGGGGAGCTGTTTTTT.

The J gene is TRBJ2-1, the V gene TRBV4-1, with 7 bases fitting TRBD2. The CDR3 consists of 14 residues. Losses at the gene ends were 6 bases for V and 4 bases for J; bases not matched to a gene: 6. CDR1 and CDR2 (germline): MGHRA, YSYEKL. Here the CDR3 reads CASRGLVGYNEQFF. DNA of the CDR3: TGCGCCAGCAGAGGACTAGTTGGGTACAATGAGCAGTTCTTC.

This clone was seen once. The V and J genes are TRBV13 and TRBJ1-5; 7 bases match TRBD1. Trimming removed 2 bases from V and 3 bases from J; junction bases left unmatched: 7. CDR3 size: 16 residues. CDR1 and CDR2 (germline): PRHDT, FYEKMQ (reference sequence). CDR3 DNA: TGTGCCAGCAGCTTAAGGGGGCCTGGAACCAATCAGCCCCAGCATTTT. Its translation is CASSLRGPGTNQPQHF.

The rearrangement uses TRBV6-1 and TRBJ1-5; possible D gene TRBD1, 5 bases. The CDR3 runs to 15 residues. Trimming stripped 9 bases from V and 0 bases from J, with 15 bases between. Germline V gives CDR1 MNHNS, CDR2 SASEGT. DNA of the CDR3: TGTGCCAGTTCTGAAGGGGAATATAGCAATCAGCCCCAGCATTTT. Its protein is CASSEGEYSNQPQHF.

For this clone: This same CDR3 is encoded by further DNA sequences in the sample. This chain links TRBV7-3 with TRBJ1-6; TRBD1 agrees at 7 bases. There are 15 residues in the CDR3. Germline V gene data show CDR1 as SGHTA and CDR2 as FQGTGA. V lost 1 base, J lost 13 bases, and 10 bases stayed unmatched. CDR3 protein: CASSLKNRGYSPLHF. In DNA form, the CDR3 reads TGTGCCAGCAGCTTAAAGAACAGGGGATACTCGCCCCTCCACTTT.

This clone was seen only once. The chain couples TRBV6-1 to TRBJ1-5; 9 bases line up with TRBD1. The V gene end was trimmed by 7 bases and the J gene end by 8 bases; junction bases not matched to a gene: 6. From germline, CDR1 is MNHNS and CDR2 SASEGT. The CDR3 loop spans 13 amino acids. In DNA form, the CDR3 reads TGTGCCAGCACAGGACAGGGGTGGAAGCCCCAGCATTTT. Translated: CASTGQGWKPQHF.

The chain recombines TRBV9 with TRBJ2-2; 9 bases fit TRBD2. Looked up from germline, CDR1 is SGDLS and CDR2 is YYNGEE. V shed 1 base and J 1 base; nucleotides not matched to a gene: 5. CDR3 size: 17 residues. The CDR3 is CASSVKLAGLNTGELFF. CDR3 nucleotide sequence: TGTGCCAGCAGCGTAAAACTAGCGGGCCTGAACACCGGGGAGCTGTTTTTT.

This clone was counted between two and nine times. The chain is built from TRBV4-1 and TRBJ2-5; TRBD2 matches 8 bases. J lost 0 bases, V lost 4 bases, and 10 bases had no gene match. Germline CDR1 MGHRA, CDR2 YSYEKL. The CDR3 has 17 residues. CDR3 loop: CASSPKIAGRYQETQYF. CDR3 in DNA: TGCGCCAGCAGCCCGAAGATAGCGGGGAGGTACCAAGAGACCCAGTACTTC.

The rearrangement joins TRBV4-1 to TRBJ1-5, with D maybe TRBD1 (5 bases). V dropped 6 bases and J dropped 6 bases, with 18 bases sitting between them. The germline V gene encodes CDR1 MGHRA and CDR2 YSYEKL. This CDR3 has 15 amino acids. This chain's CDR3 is CASSIGGAGSQPQHF. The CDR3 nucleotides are TGCGCCAGCAGTATTGGAGGGGCGGGAAGTCAGCCCCAGCATTTT.

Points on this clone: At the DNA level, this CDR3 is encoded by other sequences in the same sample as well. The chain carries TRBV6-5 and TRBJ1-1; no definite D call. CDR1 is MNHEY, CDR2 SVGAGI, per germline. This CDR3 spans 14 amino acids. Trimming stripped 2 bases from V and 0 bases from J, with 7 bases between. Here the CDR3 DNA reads TGTGCCAGCAGTTACGGGCGAATGAACACTGAAGCTTTCTTT. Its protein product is CASSYGRMNTEAFF.

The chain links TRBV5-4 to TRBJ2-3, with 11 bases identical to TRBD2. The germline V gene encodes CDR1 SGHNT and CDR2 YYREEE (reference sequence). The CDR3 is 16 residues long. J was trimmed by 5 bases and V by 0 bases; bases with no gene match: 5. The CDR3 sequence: CASSLDSGGAIDTQYF. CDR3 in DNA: TGTGCCAGCAGCTTGGATAGCGGGGGGGCCATAGATACGCAGTATTTT.

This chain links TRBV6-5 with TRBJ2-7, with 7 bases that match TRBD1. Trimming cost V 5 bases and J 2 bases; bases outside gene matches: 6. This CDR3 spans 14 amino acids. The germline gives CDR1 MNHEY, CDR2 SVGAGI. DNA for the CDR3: TGTGCCAGCAGTCCTAGGGACAGTCCCTACGAGCAGTACTTC. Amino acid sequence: CASSPRDSPYEQYF.

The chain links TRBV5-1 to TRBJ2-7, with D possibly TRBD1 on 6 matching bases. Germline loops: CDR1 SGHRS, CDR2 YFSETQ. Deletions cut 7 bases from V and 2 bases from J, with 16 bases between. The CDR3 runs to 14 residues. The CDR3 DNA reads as TGCGCCAGCTCGACAGGTGTACAGACCTACGAGCAGTACTTC. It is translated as CASSTGVQTYEQYF.

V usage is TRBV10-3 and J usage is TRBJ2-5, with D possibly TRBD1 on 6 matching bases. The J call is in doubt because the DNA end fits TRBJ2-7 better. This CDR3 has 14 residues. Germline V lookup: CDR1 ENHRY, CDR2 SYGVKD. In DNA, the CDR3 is TGTGCCATCAAAGGGGCAGGGGACCCCTACGAGCAGTACTTC. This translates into CAIKGAGDPYEQYF.

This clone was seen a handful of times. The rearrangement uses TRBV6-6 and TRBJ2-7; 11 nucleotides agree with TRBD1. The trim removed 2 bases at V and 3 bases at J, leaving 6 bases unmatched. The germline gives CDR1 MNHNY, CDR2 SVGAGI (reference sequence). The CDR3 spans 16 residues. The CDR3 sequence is CASSYGGQGVFYEQYF. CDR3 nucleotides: TGTGCCAGCAGTTACGGGGGACAGGGGGTTTTCTACGAGCAGTACTTC.